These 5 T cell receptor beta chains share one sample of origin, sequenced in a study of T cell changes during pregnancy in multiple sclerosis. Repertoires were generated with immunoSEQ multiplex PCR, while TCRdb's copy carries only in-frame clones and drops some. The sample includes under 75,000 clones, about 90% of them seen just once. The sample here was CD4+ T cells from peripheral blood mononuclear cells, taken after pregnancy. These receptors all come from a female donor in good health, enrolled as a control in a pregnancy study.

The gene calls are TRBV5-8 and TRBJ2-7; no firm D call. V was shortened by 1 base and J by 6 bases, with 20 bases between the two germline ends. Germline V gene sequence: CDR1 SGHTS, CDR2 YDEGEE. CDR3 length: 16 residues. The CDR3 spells CASSLSQHSYKVEQYF. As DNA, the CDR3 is TGTGCCAGCAGCTTGTCGCAGCACAGCTACAAGGTCGAGCAGTACTTC.

The DNA of the CDR3 is TGTGCCAGCAGCTTAACGCCGGGGGGGCAAGAGACCCAGTACTTC. Encoded protein: CASSLTPGGQETQYF. V gene TRBV7-3 combines with J gene TRBJ2-5, with 8 bases lining up with TRBD2. The CDR3 is made up of 15 amino acids. In germline, CDR1 is SGHTA, CDR2 FQGTGA. With 0 bases clipped from V and 2 bases from J, the junction kept 2 bases outside the gene matches.

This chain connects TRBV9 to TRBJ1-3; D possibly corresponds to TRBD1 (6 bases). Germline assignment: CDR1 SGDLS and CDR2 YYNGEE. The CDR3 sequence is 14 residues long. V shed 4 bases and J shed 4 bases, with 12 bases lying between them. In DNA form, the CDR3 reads TGTGCCAGCAGCCAACAGGGAACGGGAAACACCATATATTTT. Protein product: CASSQQGTGNTIYF.

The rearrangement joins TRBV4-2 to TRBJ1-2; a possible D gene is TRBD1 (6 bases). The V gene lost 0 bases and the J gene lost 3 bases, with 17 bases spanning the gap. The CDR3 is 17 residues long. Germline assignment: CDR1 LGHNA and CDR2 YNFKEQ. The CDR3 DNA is TGTGCCAGCAGCCAAGAAGCCTGGGGACAAGAAGACTATGGCTACACCTTC. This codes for CASSQEAWGQEDYGYTF.

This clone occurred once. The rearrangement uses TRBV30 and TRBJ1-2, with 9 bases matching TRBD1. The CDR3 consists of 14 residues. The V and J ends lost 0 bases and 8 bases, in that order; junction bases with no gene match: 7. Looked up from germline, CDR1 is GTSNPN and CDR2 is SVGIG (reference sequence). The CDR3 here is CAWSVRGQGGGYTF. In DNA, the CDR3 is TGTGCCTGGAGTGTACGGGGACAGGGAGGCGGCTACACCTTC.